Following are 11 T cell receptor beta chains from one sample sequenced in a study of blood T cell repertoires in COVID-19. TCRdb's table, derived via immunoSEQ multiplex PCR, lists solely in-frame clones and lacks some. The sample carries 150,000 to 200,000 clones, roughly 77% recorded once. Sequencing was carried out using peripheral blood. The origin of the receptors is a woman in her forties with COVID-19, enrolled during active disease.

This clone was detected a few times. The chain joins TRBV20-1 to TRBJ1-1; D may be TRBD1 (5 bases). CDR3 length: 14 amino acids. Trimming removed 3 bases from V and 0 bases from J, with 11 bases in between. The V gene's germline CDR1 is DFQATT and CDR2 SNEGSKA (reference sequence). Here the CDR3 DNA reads TGCAGTGCTAGTGGGGGGGGGATGAACACTGAAGCTTTCTTT. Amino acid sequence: CSASGGGMNTEAFF.

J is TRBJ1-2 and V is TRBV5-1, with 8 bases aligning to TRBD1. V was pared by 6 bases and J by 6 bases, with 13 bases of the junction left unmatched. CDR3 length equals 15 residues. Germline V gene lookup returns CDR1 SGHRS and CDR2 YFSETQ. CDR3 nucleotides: TGCGCCAGCAACCAGAGACAGGGGACACCGGATGGCTACACCTTC. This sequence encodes CASNQRQGTPDGYTF. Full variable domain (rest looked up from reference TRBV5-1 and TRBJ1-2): KAGVTQTPRYLIKTRGQQVTLSCSPISGHRSVSWYQQTPGQGLQFLFEYFSETQRNKGNFPGRFSGRQFSNSRSEMNVSTLELGDSALYLCASNQRQGTPDGYTFGSGTRLTVV.

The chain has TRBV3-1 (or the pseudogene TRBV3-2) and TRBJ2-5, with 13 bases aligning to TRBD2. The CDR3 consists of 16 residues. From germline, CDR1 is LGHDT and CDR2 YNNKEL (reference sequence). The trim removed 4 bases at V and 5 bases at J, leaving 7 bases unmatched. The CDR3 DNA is TGTGCCAGCAGCCCCGGGACTAGCGGGATTGCTGAGACCCAGTACTTC. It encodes CASSPGTSGIAETQYF.

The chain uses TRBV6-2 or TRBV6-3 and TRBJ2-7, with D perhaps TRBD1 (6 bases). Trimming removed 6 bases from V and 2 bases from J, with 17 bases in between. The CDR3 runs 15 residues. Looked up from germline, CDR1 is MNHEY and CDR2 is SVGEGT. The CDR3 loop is CASSHPWTETYEQYF. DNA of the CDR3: TGTGCCAGCAGCCATCCCTGGACAGAGACCTACGAGCAGTACTTC.

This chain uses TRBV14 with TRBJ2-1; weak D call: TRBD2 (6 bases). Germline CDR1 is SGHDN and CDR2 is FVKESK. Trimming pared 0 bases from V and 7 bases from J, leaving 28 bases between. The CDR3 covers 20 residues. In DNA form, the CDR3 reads TGTGCCAGCAGCCAAGAATTTTCGCCTTGGAGGGGAAATTGGATTAATGAGCAGTTCTTC. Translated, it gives CASSQEFSPWRGNWINEQFF.

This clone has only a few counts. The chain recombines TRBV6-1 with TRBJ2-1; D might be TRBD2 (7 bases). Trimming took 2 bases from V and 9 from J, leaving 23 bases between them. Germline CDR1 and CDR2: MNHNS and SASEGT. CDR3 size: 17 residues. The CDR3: CASSEMFGLGGVSEQFF. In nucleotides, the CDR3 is TGTGCCAGCAGTGAAATGTTCGGTTTAGGGGGGGTGAGTGAGCAGTTCTTC.

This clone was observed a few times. The CDR3 spells CASSQDLGQGNDEQYF. The CDR3 region has the DNA TGTGCCAGCAGCCAAGACCTGGGACAGGGGAACGACGAGCAGTACTTC. The rearrangement links TRBV14 to TRBJ2-7; TRBD1 aligns across 10 bases. The CDR3 contains 16 residues. Germline trimming cut 0 bases from V and 5 bases from J; bases unmatched to any gene: 7. CDR1 is SGHDN, CDR2 FVKESK, per germline.

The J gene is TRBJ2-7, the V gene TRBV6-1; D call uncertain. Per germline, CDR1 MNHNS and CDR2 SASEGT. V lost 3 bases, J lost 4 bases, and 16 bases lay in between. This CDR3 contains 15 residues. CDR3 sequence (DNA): TGTGCCAGCAGTGATGTACTCGTCTTGAGATACGAGCAGTACTTC. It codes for CASSDVLVLRYEQYF.

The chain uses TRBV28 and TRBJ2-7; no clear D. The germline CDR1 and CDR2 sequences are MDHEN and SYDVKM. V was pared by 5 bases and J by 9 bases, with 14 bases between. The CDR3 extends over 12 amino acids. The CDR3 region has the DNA TGTGCCAGCAGTCCCCGGAGACTTTGGCAGTACTTC. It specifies CASSPRRLWQYF.

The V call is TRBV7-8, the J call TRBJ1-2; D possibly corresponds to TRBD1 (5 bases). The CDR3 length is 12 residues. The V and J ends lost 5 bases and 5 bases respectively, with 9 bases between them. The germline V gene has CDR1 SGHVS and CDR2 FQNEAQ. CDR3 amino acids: CASSQDKYGYTF. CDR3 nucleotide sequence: TGTGCCAGCAGCCAGGACAAGTATGGCTACACCTTC.

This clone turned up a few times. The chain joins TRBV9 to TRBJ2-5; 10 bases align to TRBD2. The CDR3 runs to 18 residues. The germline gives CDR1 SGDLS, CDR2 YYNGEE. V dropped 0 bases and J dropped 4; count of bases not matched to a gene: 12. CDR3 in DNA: TGTGCCAGCAGCGTAGACAGCGGGGGGGCCCGGGGTGCAGAGACCCAGTACTTC. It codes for CASSVDSGGARGAETQYF.